This TCR beta chain was recorded in a study of blood T cell repertoires in COVID-19. The wider study: T cells, B-cell-depleted T cells, or PBMCs supplied cDNA or gDNA.

V lost 0 bases, J lost 4 bases, and 11 bases lay in between. The V gene's germline CDR1 is MNHEY and CDR2 SVGAGI. The CDR3 totals 15 residues. Profiling relied on immunoSEQ multiplex PCR, and the TCRdb table lists in-frame clones only, not all of them. The sample carries over 200,000 clones, approximately 84% recorded once. This clonotype was obtained from a woman aged 45 to 65 with active or convalescent COVID-19. The chain carries TRBV6-5 and TRBJ2-3; tentative D call: TRBD1 (5 bases). What was sequenced was peripheral blood. CDR3 DNA: TGTGCCAGCAGTTACTCGTGGCAGGGTGCAGATACGCAGTATTTT. It encodes CASSYSWQGADTQYF.